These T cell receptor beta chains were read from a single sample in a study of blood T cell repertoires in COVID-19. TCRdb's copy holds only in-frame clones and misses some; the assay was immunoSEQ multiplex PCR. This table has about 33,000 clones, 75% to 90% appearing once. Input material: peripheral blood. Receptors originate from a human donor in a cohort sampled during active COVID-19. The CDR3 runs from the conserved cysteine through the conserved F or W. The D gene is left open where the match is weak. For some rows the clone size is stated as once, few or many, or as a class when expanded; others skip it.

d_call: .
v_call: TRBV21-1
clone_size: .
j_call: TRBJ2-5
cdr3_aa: CASSKASSGRIFQETQYF
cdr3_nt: TGTGCCAGCAGCAAAGCTAGTAGCGGGAGGATTTTTCAAGAGACCCAGTACTTC

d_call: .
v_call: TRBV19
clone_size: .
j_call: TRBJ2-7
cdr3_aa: CASSSPPGHTYEQYF
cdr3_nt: TGTGCCAGTAGTTCCCCGCCGGGACATACCTACGAGCAGTACTTC

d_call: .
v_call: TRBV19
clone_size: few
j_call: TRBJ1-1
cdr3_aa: CASTGGAGHTEAFF
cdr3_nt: TGTGCCAGTACAGGCGGGGCTGGGCACACTGAAGCTTTCTTT

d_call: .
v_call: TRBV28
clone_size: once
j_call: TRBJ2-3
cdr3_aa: CASSLTPDTQYF
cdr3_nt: TGTGCCAGCAGTTTAACTCCAGATACGCAGTATTTT

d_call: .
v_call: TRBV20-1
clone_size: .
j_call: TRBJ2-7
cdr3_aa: CSARDSYEQYF
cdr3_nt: TGCAGTGCTAGAGACAGCTACGAGCAGTACTTC

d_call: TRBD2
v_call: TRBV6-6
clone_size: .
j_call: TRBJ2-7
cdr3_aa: CASSYPLGLAGGEQYF
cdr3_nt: TGTGCCAGCAGTTACCCGCTCGGACTAGCGGGGGGCGAGCAGTACTTC

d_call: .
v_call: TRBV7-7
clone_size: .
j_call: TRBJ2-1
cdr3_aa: CATTFGGAYEHTYNEQFF
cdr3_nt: TGTGCTACGACCTTTGGGGGGGCGTACGAACACACCTACAATGAGCAGTTCTTC

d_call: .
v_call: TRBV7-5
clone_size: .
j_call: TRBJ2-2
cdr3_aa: CARSNSGQGETGELFF
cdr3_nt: TGTGCCAGAAGCAACTCGGGACAGGGTGAGACCGGGGAGCTGTTTTTT

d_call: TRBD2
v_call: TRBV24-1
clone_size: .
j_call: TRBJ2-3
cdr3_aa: CATSDGGLVLDTQYF
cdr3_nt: TGTGCCACCAGTGATGGGGGACTAGTGTTAGATACGCAGTATTTT

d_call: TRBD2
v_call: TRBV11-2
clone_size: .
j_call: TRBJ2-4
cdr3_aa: CASRPGTSGLAKNIQYF
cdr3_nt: TGTGCCAGCAGGCCCGGGACTAGCGGGTTAGCCAAAAACATTCAGTACTTC

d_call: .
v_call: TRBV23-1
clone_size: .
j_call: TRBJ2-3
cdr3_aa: CASSPRGNTDTQYF
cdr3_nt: TGCGCCAGCAGCCCCCGAGGGAACACAGATACGCAGTATTTT

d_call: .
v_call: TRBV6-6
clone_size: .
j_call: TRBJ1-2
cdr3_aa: CASSYSRGGYTF
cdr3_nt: TGTGCCAGCAGTTACTCAAGGGGTGGCTACACCTTC

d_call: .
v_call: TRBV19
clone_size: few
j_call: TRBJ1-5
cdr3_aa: CASSKYPPGAGDQPQHF
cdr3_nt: TGTGCCAGTAGCAAGTACCCTCCGGGGGCGGGAGATCAGCCCCAGCATTTT

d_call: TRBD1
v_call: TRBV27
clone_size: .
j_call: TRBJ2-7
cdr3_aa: CASSPSTGGILYEQYF
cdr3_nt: TGTGCCAGCAGTCCCTCGACAGGGGGGATCCTCTACGAGCAGTACTTC

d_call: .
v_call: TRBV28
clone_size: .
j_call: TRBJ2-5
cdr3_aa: CASSSDLALQETQYF
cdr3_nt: TGTGCCAGCAGTTCCGACTTAGCCCTCCAAGAGACCCAGTACTTC

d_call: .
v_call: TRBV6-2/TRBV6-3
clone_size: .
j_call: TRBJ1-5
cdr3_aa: CASSYYRRDQPQHF
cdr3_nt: TGTGCCAGCAGTTACTATAGGAGGGATCAGCCCCAGCATTTT

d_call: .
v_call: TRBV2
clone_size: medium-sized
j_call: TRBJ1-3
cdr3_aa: CASSEYTGSGNTIYF
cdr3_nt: TGTGCCAGCAGTGAATATACAGGCTCTGGAAACACCATATATTTT

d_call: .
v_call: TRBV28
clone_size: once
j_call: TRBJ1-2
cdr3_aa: CASSLRGYGYTF
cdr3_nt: TGTGCCAGCAGTTTGAGAGGATATGGCTACACCTTC

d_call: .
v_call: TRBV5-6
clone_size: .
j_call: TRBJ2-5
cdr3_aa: CASSHTQGQGFMETQYF
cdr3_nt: TGTGCCAGCAGCCACACCCAGGGGCAGGGATTTATGGAGACCCAGTACTTC

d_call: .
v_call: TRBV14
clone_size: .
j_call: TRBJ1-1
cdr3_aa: CASSQVQGNTEAFF
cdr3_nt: TGTGCCAGCAGCCAAGTTCAGGGGAACACTGAAGCTTTCTTT

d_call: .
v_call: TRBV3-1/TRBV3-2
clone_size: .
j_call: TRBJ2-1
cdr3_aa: CASSHPGDLGVYEQFF
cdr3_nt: TGTGCCAGCAGCCACCCGGGAGACCTAGGGGTCTATGAGCAGTTCTTC

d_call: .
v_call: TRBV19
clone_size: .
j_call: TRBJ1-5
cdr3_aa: CASSIRDTNQPQHF
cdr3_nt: TGTGCCAGTAGTATCCGGGACACCAATCAGCCCCAGCATTTT

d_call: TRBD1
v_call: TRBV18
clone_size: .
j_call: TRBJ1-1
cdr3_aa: CASSPPRTGSTEAFF
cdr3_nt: TGTGCCAGCTCACCACCTAGGACAGGGTCCACTGAAGCTTTCTTT

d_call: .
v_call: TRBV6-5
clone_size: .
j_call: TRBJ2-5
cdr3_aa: CASSTLVLETQYF
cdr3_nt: TGTGCCAGCAGCACTCTAGTTCTCGAGACCCAGTACTTC

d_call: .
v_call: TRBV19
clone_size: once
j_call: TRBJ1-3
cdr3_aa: CASSTGSSGNTIYF
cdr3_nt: TGTGCCAGTAGTACAGGGTCTTCAGGAAACACCATATATTTT

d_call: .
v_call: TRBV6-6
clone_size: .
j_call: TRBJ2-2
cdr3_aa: CASTLYTGELFF
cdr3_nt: TGTGCCAGCACCCTCTACACCGGGGAGCTGTTTTTT

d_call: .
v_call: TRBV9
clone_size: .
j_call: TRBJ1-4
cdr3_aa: CASSVDGGNNEKLFF
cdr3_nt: TGTGCCAGCAGCGTAGACGGGGGGAATAATGAAAAACTGTTTTTT

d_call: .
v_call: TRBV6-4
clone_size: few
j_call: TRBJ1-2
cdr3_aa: CASSGQLGNGYTF
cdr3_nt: TGTGCCAGCAGCGGACAGTTAGGCAATGGCTACACCTTC

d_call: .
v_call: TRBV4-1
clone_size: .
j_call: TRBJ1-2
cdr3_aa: CASSQDSQGTQYYGYTF
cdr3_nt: TGCGCCAGCAGCCAAGATAGCCAGGGGACCCAATACTATGGCTACACCTTC

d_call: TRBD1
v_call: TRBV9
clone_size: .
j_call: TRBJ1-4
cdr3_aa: CASSVTGGLGEKLFF
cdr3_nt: TGTGCCAGCAGCGTCACAGGGGGGTTAGGTGAAAAACTGTTTTTT

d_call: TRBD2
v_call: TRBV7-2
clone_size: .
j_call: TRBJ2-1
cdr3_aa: CASSLRLADYNEQFF
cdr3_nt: TGTGCCAGCAGCTTAAGACTAGCGGATTACAATGAGCAGTTCTTC

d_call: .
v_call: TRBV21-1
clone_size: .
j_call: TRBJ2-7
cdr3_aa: CASSLGQGMEQYF
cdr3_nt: TGTGCCAGCAGCCTAGGACAGGGGATGGAGCAGTACTTC

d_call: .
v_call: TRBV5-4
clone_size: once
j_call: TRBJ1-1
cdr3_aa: CASSSLTGGEAFF
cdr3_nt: TGTGCCAGCAGCTCGTTGACAGGAGGTGAAGCTTTCTTT

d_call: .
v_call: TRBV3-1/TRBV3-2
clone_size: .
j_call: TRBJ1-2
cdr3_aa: CASSQGQGNYGYTF
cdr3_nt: TGTGCCAGCAGCCAAGGTCAGGGGAACTATGGCTACACCTTC

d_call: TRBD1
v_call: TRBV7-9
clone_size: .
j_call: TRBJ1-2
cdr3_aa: CASSPGTAFSYGYTF
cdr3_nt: TGTGCCAGCAGCCCCGGGACAGCTTTTTCCTATGGCTACACCTTC

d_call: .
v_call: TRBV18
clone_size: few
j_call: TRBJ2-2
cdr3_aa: CASSPIRGETGELFF
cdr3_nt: TGTGCCAGCTCACCAATCAGGGGAGAGACCGGGGAGCTGTTTTTT

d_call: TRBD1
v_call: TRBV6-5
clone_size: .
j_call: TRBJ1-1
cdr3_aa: CASSETGRTEAFF
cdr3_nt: TGTGCCAGCAGCGAGACAGGGCGAACTGAAGCTTTCTTT

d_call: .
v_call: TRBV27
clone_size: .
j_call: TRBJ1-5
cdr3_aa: CASSTQGYSNQPQHF
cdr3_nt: TGTGCCAGCAGCACACAGGGCTATAGCAATCAGCCCCAGCATTTT

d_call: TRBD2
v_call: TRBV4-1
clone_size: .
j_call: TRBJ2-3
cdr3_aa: CASSQEGASGGDTQYF
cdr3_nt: TGCGCCAGCAGCCAAGAGGGGGCTAGCGGGGGTGATACGCAGTATTTT

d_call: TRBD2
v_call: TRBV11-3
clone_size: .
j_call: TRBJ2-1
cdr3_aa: CASSFTSGRVQFF
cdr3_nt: TGTGCCAGCAGCTTTACTAGCGGGAGGGTGCAGTTCTTC

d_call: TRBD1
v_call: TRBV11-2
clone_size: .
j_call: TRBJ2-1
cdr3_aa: CASTGQSYNEQFF
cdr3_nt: TGTGCCAGCACGGGACAGTCCTACAATGAGCAGTTCTTC

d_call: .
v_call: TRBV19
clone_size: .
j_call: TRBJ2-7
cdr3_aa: CASSNQPGALSYEQYF
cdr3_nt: TGTGCCAGTAGTAACCAGCCAGGGGCCCTCTCCTACGAGCAGTACTTC

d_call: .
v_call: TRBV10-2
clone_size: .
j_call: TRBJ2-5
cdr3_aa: CASSDGGAQETQYF
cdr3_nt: TGCGCCAGCAGCGACGGAGGGGCCCAAGAGACCCAGTACTTC

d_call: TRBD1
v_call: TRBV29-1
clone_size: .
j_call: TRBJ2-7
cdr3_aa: CSVRQGTFYEQYF
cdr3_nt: TGCAGCGTAAGACAGGGAACCTTCTACGAGCAGTACTTC

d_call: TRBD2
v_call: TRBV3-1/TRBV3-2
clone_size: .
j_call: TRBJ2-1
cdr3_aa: CASSQALASGGWFF
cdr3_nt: TGTGCCAGCAGCCAAGCACTCGCTAGCGGTGGGTGGTTCTTC

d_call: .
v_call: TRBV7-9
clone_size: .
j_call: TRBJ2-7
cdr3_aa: CASGFQLASYEQYF
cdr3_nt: TGTGCCAGCGGCTTCCAACTAGCATCCTACGAGCAGTACTTC

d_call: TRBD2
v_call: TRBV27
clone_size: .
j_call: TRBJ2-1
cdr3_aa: CASSIRLAGDNEQFF
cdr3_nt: TGTGCCAGCAGTATACGACTAGCGGGAGATAATGAGCAGTTCTTC

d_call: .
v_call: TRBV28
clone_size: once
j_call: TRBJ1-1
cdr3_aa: CASSLPHVNTEAFF
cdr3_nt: TGTGCCAGCAGTTTACCCCATGTGAACACTGAAGCTTTCTTT

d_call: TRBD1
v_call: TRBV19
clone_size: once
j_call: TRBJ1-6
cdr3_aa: CASTTGQGDNSPLHF
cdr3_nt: TGTGCCAGTACCACAGGACAGGGGGATAATTCACCCCTCCACTTT

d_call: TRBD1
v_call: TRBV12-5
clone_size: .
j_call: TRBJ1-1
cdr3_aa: CASTNPGGRGIAFF
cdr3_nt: TGTGCTAGTACTAACCCAGGGGGCAGGGGCATAGCTTTCTTT